This T cell receptor beta chain emerged from a study of T cell repertoires in cytomegalovirus infection (dated by TCRdb to about 2019). Regarding the research as a whole: The HLA type of each donor mattered for the analysis, because public TCR beta signatures pointed to carriage of CMV infection along with the matching HLA type.

This clonotype was picked up a small number of times. Its antigen is not yet known. One base away there is no much larger clone; base qualities are not given. What the research found in general, with its limitations: Cumulative frequency of public TCR beta family members discriminated carriers of CMV infection plus the relevant HLA type in this cohort and an independent approximately 350-donor cohort. The ex vivo response was dominated by HLA-C-restricted CMV-specific TCR beta clonotypes, and the single most frequent clonotype in two of eight donors was supplied by these HLA-C-restricted clonotypes.

The sample was run on an Illumina HiSeq 1500. TCRdb took the public reads, trimmed them with fastp at Q25, ran MiXCR for clone calling and kept in-frame beta chains. When rows share a CDR3 protein, they turn into one entry using the most common DNA and genes. The sample table lists around 100,000 distinct CDR3 sequences, 10% of them with a count of one. Around a third of the sample lies in the top ten. The sequenced sample consisted of PBMCs, sequenced either directly or after in vitro stimulation (not recorded which). The clonotype was recovered from a human donor in good health (CMV status not recorded). Some clones in this sample may be carry-over from other donors' samples.

The CDR3 region reads CASSDGPYGYTF. The nucleotides are TGTGCCAGCAGTGACGGACCCTATGGCTACACCTTC. This receptor chain uses TRBV6-4 and TRBJ1-2, with an unclear D gene assignment. For CDR1 and CDR2, the germline V gene lists MRHNA and SNTAGT. There are 12 amino acids in the CDR3, from cysteine to phenylalanine inclusive. The entry retains the CDR3 DNA only, 36 bases that are in frame from base 1. V and J are truncated by 2 bases and 4 bases respectively, leaving an intervening sequence of 5 bases.